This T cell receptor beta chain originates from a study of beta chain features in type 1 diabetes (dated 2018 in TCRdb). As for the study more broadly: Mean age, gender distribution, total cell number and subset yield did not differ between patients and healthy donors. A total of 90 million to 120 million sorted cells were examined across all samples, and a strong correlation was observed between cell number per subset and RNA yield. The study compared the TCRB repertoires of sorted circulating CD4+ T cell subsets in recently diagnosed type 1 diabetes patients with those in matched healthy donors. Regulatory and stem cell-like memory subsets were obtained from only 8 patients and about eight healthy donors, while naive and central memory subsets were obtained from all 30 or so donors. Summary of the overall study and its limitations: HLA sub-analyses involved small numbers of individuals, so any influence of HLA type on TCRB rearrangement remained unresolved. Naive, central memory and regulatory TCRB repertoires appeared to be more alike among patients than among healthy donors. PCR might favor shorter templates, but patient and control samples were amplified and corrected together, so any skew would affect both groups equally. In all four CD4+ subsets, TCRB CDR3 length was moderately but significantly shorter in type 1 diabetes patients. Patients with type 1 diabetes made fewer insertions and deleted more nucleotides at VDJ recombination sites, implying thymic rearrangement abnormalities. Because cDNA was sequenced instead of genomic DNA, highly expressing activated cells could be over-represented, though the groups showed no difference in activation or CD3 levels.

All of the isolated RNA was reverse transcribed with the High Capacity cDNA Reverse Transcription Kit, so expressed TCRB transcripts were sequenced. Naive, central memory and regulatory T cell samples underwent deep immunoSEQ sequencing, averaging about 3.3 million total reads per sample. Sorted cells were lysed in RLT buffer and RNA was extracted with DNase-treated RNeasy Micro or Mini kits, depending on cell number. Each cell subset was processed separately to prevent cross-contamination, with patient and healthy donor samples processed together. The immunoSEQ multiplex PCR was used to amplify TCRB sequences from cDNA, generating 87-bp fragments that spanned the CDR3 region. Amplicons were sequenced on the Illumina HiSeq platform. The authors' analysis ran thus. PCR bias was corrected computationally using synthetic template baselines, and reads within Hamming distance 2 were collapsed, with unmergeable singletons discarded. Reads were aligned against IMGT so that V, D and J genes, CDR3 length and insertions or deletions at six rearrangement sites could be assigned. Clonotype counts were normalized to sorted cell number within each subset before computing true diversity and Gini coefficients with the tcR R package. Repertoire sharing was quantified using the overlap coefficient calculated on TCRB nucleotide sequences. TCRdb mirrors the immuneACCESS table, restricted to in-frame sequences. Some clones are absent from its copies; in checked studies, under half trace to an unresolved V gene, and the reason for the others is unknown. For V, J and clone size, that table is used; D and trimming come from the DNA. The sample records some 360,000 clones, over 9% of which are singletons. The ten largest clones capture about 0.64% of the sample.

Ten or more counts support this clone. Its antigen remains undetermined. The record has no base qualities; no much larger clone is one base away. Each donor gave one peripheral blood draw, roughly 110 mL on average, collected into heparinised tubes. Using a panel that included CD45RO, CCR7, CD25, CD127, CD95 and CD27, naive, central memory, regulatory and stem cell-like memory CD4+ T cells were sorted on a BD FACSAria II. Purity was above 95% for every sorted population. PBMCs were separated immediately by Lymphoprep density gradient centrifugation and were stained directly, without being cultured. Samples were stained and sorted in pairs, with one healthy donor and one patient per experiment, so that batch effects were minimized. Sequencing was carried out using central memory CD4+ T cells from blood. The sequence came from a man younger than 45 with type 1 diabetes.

The CDR3 protein: CASSPPGHREQYF. The DNA reads as follows: TGTGCCAGCAGCCCACCGGGACACCGCGAGCAGTACTTC. The chain links TRBV21-1 with TRBJ2-7; TRBD1 reflects the table's D call only, with no check against the DNA. TRBV21-1 is a listed pseudogene. The CDR3 holds 13 amino acids from the cysteine to the phenylalanine. Only the CDR3 portion is preserved as DNA: 39 bases, with reading frame beginning at the first base.